This T cell receptor (beta chain) was profiled in a study of Ad26.COV2.S vaccination and SARS-CoV-2 variants. Libraries were prepared by immunoSEQ multiplex PCR; TCRdb keeps only in-frame clonotypes and omits some of them. The sample includes over 400,000 clones, over 80% seen only once; the top ten take more than 1.5%. The V gene's germline CDR1 is LGHNA and CDR2 YNFKEQ. The CDR3 is 14 residues long. Trimming shortened V by 1 base and J by 6 bases, and 10 bases separated the two germline ends. A single count supports this clone. This sample's treatment: over 15 received Ad26.COV2.S at low or high dose, single or two shots; about 5 received placebo; per-sample allocation not given. Sampling took place 63 days after the first vaccine or placebo injection.

J is TRBJ1-5 and V is TRBV4-2; no clear D. The sample in question was peripheral blood, obtained in a trial of Ad26.COV2.S vaccine versus placebo. This sequence originates from a person aged 18-60 years who received the Ad26.COV2.S COVID-19 vaccine or a placebo. The CDR3 nucleotides read TGTGCCAGCAGCCAAGTTGGCGGTCCTCAGCCCCAGCATTTT. This gives the protein CASSQVGGPQPQHF.